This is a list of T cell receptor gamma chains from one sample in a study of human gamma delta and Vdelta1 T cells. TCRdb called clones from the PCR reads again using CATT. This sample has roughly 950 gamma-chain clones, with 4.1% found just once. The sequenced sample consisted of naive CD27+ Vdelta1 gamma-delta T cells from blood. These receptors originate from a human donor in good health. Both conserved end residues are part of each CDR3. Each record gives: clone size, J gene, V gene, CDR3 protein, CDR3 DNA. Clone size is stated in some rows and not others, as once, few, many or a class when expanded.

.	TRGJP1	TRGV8	CATWDTLPGWFKIF	TGTGCCACCTGGGATACTCTCCCTGGTTGGTTCAAGATATTT
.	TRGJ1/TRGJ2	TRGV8	CATWLLRGKLF	TGTGCCACCTGGCTCCTCAGGGGAAAACTCTTT
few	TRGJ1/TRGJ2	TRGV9	CALWEVQKYYKKLF	TGTGCCTTGTGGGAGGTGCAAAAATATTATAAGAAACTCTTT
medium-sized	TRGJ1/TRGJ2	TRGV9	CALWDRPNKDYYKKLF	TGTGCCTTGTGGGACCGCCCTAATAAGGATTATTATAAGAAACTCTTT
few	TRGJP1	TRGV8	CATWGWRDTTGWFKIF	TGTGCCACCTGGGGATGGAGAGATACCACTGGTTGGTTCAAGATATTT
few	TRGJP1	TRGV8	CATFGNWFKIF	TGTGCCACCTTTGGGAATTGGTTCAAGATATTT
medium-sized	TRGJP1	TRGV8	CATWDTTGWFKIF	TGTGCCACCTGGGATACCACTGGTTGGTTCAAGATATTT
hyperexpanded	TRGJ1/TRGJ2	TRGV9	CALWEVGKKLF	TGTGCCTTGTGGGAGGTTGGCAAGAAACTCTTT
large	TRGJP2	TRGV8	CATWDSSWIKTF	TGTGCCACCTGGGATAGTTCTTGGATCAAGACGTTT
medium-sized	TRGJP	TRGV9	CALWEVRRRELGKKIKVF	TGTGCCTTGTGGGAGGTGCGGAGACGGGAGTTGGGCAAAAAAATCAAGGTATTT
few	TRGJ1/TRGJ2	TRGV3	CATWDSIDYKKIF	TGTGCCACCTGGGACAGCATCGATTATAAGAAAATATTT
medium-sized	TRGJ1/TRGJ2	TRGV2	CATWDGQNYKKLF	TGTGCCACCTGGGACGGGCAAAATTATAAGAAACTCTTT
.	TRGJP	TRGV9	CALWEIEELGKKIKVF	TGTGCCTTGTGGGAGATAGAAGAGTTGGGCAAAAAAATCAAGGTATTT
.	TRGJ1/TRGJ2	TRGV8	CATCDPFNYKKLF	TGTGCCACCTGTGATCCCTTCAACTATAAGAAACTCTTT
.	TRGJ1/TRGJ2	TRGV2	CATWDGLGWKKLF	TGTGCCACCTGGGACGGGCTAGGTTGGAAGAAACTCTTT
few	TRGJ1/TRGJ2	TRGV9	CAGWDGYKKLF	TGTGCCGGGTGGGATGGTTATAAGAAACTCTTT
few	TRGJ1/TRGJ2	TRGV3	CATWDSPNYYKKLF	TGTGCCACCTGGGACAGCCCGAATTATTATAAGAAACTCTTT
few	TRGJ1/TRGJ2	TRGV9	CAWGDVGKKLF	TGTGCCTGGGGTGATGTTGGCAAGAAACTCTTT
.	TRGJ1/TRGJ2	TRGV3	CATVEGPFKKIF	TGTGCCACCGTGGAGGGTCCGTTCAAGAAAATCTTT
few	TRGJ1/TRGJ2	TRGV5	CATWDTEAHYYKKLF	TGTGCCACCTGGGACACGGAGGCACATTATTATAAGAAACTCTTT
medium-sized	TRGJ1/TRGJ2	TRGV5	CATWDRPRYKKLF	TGTGCCACCTGGGACAGGCCGAGATATAAGAAACTCTTT
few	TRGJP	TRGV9	CALWEVVLELGKKIKVF	TGTGCCTTGTGGGAGGTTGTCTTAGAGTTGGGCAAAAAAATCAAGGTATTT
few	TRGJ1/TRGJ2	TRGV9	CALWEVDTQEGSCQKLF	TGTGCCTTGTGGGAGGTCGATACACAAGAGGGGTCTTGTCAGAAACTCTTT
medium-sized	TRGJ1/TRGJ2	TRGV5	CATWDTNYYKKLF	TGTGCCACCTGGGACACGAATTATTATAAGAAACTCTTT
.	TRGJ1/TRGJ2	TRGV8	CATWVNYYKKLF	TGTGCCACCTGGGTGAATTATTATAAGAAACTCTTT
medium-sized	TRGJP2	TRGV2	CATWDGPRRGYSGDWIKTF	TGTGCCACCTGGGACGGGCCTAGGAGGGGCTATAGTGGTGATTGGATCAAGACGTTT
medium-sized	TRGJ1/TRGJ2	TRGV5	CATWDRGRNYKKLF	TGTGCCACCTGGGACAGGGGGAGGAATTATAAGAAACTCTTT
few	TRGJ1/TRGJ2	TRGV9	CALWEDRKKLF	TGTGCCTTGTGGGAGGACCGAAAGAAACTCTTT
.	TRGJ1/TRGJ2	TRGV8	CATWENQNYYKKLF	TGTGCCACCTGGGAGAATCAGAATTATTATAAGAAACTCTTT
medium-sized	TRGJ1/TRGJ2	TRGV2	CATWDWAQEKLF	TGTGCCACCTGGGACTGGGCCCAGGAGAAACTCTTT
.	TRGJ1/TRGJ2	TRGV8	CATWDPFNYKKLF	TGTGCCACCTGGGATCCCTTCAACTATAAGAAACTCTTT
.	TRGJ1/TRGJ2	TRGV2	CATWDFQDYYKKLF	TGTGCCACCTGGGACTTCCAGGATTATTATAAGAAACTCTTT
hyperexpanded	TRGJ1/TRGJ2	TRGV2	CATWDGQNYYKKLF	TGTGCCACCTGGGACGGCCAAAATTATTATAAGAAACTCTTT
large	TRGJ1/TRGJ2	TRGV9	CALWEVLSYKKLF	TGTGCCTTGTGGGAGGTGCTTTCTTATAAGAAACTCTTT
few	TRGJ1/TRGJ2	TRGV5	CATWDGPKKLF	TGTGCCACCTGGGACGGGCCGAAGAAACTCTTT
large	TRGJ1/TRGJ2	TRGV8	CATWDLNYYKKLF	TGTGCCACCTGGGACCTAAATTATTATAAGAAACTCTTT
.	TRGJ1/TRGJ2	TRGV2	CATWDWAYYKKIF	TGTGCCACCTGGGACTGGGCATATTATAAGAAAATATTT
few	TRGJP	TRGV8	CATWAPQELGKKIKVF	TGTGCCACCTGGGCCCCCCAAGAGTTGGGCAAAAAAATCAAGGTATTT
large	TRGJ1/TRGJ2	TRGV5	CATWDSPYYKKLF	TGTGCCACCTGGGACAGCCCATATTATAAGAAACTCTTT
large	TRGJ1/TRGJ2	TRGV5	CATWALEIYPYYKKLF	TGTGCCACCTGGGCCCTAGAGATTTACCCTTATTATAAGAAACTCTTT
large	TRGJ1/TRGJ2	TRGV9	CALWEVLIYKKLF	TGTGCCTTGTGGGAGGTGTTAATATATAAGAAACTCTTT
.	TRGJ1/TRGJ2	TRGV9	CALGESRYKKLF	TGTGCCTTGGGGGAGAGTCGGTATAAGAAACTCTTT
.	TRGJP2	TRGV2	CATWGLRSSDWIKTF	TGTGCCACCTGGGGACTGCGGAGTAGTGATTGGATCAAGACGTTT
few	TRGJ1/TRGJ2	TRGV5	CTTWDRPRYKKLF	TGTACCACCTGGGACAGGCCGAGATATAAGAAACTCTTT
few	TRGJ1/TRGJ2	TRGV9	CALGSDYYKKLF	TGTGCCTTGGGGTCGGATTATTATAAGAAACTCTTT
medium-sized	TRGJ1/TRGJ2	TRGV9	CALWEVHTYYKKLF	TGTGCCTTGTGGGAGGTGCATACTTATTATAAGAAACTCTTT
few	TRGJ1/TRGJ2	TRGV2	CATWYWPYYKKLF	TGTGCCACCTGGTACTGGCCGTATTATAAGAAACTCTTT
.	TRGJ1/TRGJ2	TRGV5	CAFWDRPEKLF	TGTGCCTTCTGGGACAGGCCGGAGAAACTCTTT
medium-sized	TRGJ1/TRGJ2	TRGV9	CALWEVRISGYYKKLF	TGTGCCTTGTGGGAGGTGCGAATTTCGGGATATTATAAGAAACTCTTT
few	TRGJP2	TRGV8	CATWDRRGSDWIKTF	TGTGCCACCTGGGATAGGCGTGGTAGTGATTGGATCAAGACGTTT
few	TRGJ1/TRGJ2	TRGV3	CATWDTLRVGKLF	TGTGCCACCTGGGACACGCTCCGGGTTGGGAAACTCTTT
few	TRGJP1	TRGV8	CATWDIEIF	TGTGCCACCTGGGATATTGAGATATTT
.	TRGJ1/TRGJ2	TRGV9	CALWEVPAYKELF	TGTGCCTTGTGGGAGGTACCTGCTTATAAGGAACTATTT
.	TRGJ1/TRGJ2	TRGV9	CAVGNVGKKLF	TGTGCCGTGGGGAATGTTGGCAAGAAACTCTTT
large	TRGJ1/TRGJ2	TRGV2	CATWDGRDYKKLF	TGTGCCACCTGGGACGGGCGGGATTATAAGAAACTCTTT
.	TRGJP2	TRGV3	CATWVLYSSDWIKTF	TGTGCCACCTGGGTCTTATATAGTAGTGATTGGATCAAGACGTTT
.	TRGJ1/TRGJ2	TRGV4	CATWDRYYYKKLF	TGTGCCACCTGGGACAGATATTATTATAAGAAACTCTTT
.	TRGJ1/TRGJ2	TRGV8	CATWDPSYYKKLF	TGTGCCACCTGGGATCCTTCCTATTATAAGAAACTCTTT
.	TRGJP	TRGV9	CALWEVKELGKKIKVF	TGTGCCTTGTGGGAGGTGAAGGAGTTGGGCAAAAAAATCAAGGTATTT